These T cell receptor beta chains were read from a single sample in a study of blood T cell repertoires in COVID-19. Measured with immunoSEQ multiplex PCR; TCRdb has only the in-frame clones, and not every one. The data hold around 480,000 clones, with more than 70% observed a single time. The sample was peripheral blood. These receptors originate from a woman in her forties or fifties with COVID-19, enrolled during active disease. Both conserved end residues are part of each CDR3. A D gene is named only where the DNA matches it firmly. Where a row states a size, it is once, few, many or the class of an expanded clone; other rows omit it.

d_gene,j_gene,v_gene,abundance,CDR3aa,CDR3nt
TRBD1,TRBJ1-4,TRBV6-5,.,CASRQGAANEKLFF,TGTGCCAGCAGGCAGGGGGCAGCTAATGAAAAACTGTTTTTT
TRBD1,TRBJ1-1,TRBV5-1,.,CASRFLVTGQGAGAEAFF,TGCGCCAGCAGATTTCTTGTTACGGGACAGGGGGCCGGAGCTGAAGCTTTCTTT
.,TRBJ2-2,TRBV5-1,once,CASSLGAGGTGELFF,TGCGCCAGCAGCTTGGGGGCAGGAGGGACCGGGGAGCTGTTTTTT
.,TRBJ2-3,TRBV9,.,CASSPEGRSDTQYF,TGTGCCAGCAGCCCCGAGGGCCGTTCAGATACGCAGTATTTT
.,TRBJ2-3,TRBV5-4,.,CASSVLGTATDTQYF,TGTGCCAGCAGCGTATTAGGGACTGCCACAGATACGCAGTATTTT
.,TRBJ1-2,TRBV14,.,CATRRSAATYGYTF,TGTGCCACCCGACGATCGGCAGCGACCTATGGCTACACCTTC
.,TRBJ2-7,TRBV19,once,CASSPYGIQTSYEQYF,TGTGCCAGTAGTCCGTACGGTATACAGACCTCCTACGAGCAGTACTTC
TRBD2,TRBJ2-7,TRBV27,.,CASRGLAGGILSYEQYF,TGTGCCAGCCGGGGACTAGCGGGGGGTATCCTCTCCTACGAGCAGTACTTC
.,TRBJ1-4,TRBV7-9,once,CASSLREAEKLFF,TGTGCCAGCAGTCTTAGGGAGGCTGAAAAACTGTTTTTT
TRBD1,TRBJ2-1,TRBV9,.,CASSPRGTGGRNEQFF,TGTGCCAGCAGCCCCCGAGGGACAGGGGGCAGGAATGAGCAGTTCTTC
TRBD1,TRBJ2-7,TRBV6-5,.,CASSYGTGAYEQYF,TGTGCCAGCAGTTACGGGACAGGAGCCTACGAGCAGTACTTC
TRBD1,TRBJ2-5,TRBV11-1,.,CASSLTGGEETQYF,TGTGCCAGCAGTTTGACAGGGGGAGAGGAGACCCAGTACTTC
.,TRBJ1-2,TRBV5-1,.,CASSPREAGPHGYTF,TGCGCCAGCAGCCCCAGGGAGGCAGGTCCCCATGGCTACACCTTC
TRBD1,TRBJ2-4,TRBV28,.,CASTGTGFGRNIQYF,TGTGCCAGTACCGGGACAGGGTTCGGGAGAAACATTCAGTACTTC
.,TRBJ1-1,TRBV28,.,CAALGGADTEAFF,TGTGCCGCCCTAGGGGGGGCCGACACTGAAGCTTTCTTT
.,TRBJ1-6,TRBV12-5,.,CASGEVTGSNMPLHF,TGTGCTAGTGGTGAGGTAACAGGCAGTAATATGCCCCTCCACTTT
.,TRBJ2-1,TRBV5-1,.,CASSLDGPGNFGSEQFF,TGCGCCAGCAGCTTGGATGGACCCGGGAACTTCGGGAGTGAGCAGTTCTTC
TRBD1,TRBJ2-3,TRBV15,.,CATGTGGTTDTQYF,TGTGCCACCGGGACAGGGGGTACCACAGATACGCAGTATTTT
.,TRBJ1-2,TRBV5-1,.,CASSFGGGTDYTF,TGCGCCAGCAGCTTCGGCGGAGGTACGGACTACACCTTC
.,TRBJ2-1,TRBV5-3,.,CARSFGAGAPSYNEQFF,TGTGCCAGAAGCTTTGGGGCGGGGGCTCCCTCCTACAATGAGCAGTTCTTC
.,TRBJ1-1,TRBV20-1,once,CSAFVPEAFF,TGCAGTGCATTCGTCCCTGAAGCTTTCTTT
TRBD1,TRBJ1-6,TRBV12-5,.,CASGIMNSGQGVHSPLHF,TGTGCTAGTGGCATAATGAACTCGGGACAGGGGGTCCATTCACCCCTCCACTTT
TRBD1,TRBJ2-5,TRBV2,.,CASSGGGTGEETQYF,TGTGCCAGCAGTGGAGGGGGGACAGGCGAGGAGACCCAGTACTTC
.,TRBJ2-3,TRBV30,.,CAWRGTFSTDTQYF,TGTGCCTGGAGGGGGACTTTCAGCACAGATACGCAGTATTTT
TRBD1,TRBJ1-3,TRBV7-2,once,CASSIGQGNTIYF,TGTGCCAGCAGTATTGGACAGGGTAACACCATATATTTT
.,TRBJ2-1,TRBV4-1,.,CASSQDSAGANEQFF,TGCGCCAGCAGCCAAGATTCGGCAGGGGCAAATGAGCAGTTCTTC
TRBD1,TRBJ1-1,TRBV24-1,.,CATSGVGGNTEAFF,TGTGCCACCAGTGGGGTAGGGGGCAACACTGAAGCTTTCTTT
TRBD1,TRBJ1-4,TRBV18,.,CASSPGGGATNEKLFF,TGTGCCAGCTCACCAGGAGGGGGCGCAACTAATGAAAAACTGTTTTTT
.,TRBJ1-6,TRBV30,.,CAWTRGEDGSPLHF,TGTGCCTGGACCCGGGGGGAGGACGGATCACCCCTCCACTTT
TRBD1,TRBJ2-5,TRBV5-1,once,CASSFGQGPQETQYF,TGCGCCAGCAGTTTTGGACAGGGCCCGCAAGAGACCCAGTACTTC
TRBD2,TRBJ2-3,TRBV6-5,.,CASSSPTSGGKDTQYF,TGTGCCAGCAGTTCCCCGACTAGCGGGGGGAAAGATACGCAGTATTTT
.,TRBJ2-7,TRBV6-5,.,CASIGDSYEQYF,TGTGCCAGCATCGGGGACTCCTACGAGCAGTACTTC
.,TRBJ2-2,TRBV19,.,CASSRQYLPAGELFF,TGTGCCAGTAGTAGACAGTACCTCCCTGCCGGGGAGCTGTTTTTT
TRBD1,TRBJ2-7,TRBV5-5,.,CASSQWGTGNPNEQYF,TGTGCCAGCAGCCAGTGGGGGACAGGGAACCCCAACGAGCAGTACTTC
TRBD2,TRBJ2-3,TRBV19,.,CASTGTKGAFTDTQYF,TGTGCCAGTACTGGGACTAAAGGGGCCTTCACAGATACGCAGTATTTT
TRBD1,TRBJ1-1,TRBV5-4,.,CASSPGQGATNTEAFF,TGTGCCAGCAGCCCCGGACAGGGGGCCACTAACACTGAAGCTTTCTTT
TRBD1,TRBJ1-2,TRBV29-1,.,CSVEELPGGGYTF,TGCAGCGTTGAAGAATTACCAGGGGGTGGCTACACCTTC
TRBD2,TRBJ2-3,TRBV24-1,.,CATSDTGTSGRTDTQYF,TGTGCCACCAGTGATACCGGGACTAGCGGCCGCACAGATACGCAGTATTTT
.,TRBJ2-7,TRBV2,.,CASSELRPNGGEQYF,TGTGCCAGCAGTGAACTGAGGCCAAACGGGGGCGAGCAGTACTTC
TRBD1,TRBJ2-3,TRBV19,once,CASSIRGGQGTDTQYF,TGTGCCAGTAGTATCCGAGGAGGACAGGGAACAGATACGCAGTATTTT
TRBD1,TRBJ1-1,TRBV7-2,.,CASSLVGTAGNTEAFF,TGTGCCAGCAGCTTAGTGGGGACAGCGGGGAACACTGAAGCTTTCTTT
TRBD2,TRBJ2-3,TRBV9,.,CASSVPAGARVDQRSTDTQYF,TGTGCCAGCAGCGTCCCAGCGGGGGCTCGCGTAGACCAACGTAGCACAGATACGCAGTATTTT
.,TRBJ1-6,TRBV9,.,CASSVGGSPLHF,TGTGCCAGCAGCGTAGGAGGATCACCCCTCCACTTT
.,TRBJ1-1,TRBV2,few,CASREDGLRSTEAFF,TGTGCCAGCCGTGAAGACGGATTGAGGAGCACTGAAGCTTTCTTT
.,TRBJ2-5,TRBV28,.,CASSLRGGKETQYF,TGTGCCAGCAGTTTAAGGGGGGGCAAAGAGACCCAGTACTTC
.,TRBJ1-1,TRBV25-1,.,CASSPYFGVAAFF,TGTGCCAGCAGTCCTTATTTCGGGGTTGCAGCTTTCTTT
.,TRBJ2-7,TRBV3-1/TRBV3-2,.,CASSQDGSTYYEQYF,TGTGCCAGCAGCCAAGATGGCAGTACGTACTACGAGCAGTACTTC
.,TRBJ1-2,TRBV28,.,CASSSLSRQRLYGYTF,TGTGCCAGCAGTTCCCTTTCCAGACAGCGCCTCTATGGCTACACCTTC
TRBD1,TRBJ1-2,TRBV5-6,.,CASSLALGQGVYGYTF,TGTGCCAGCAGCTTGGCCCTGGGACAGGGGGTCTATGGCTACACCTTC
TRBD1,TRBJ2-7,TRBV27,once,CASRQTGGASYEQYF,TGTGCCAGCAGACAGACAGGGGGCGCATCCTACGAGCAGTACTTC
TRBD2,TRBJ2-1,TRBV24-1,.,CATSEPEGSGALGNEQFF,TGTGCCACCAGTGAACCCGAAGGTAGCGGGGCGTTAGGCAATGAGCAGTTCTTC
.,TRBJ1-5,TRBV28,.,CASSPTGPDQPQHF,TGTGCCAGCAGTCCGACAGGCCCTGATCAGCCCCAGCATTTT
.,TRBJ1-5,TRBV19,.,CASSIFSEGNQPQHF,TGTGCCAGTAGTATATTTTCTGAGGGCAATCAGCCCCAGCATTTT
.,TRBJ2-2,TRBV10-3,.,CAISEGTGTGELFF,TGTGCCATCAGTGAGGGAACAGGCACCGGGGAGCTGTTTTTT
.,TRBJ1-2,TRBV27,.,CASSGQTTGYTF,TGTGCCAGCAGCGGACAGACGACTGGGTACACCTTC
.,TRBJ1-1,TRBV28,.,CASSLTGHTEAFF,TGTGCCAGCAGTTTAACAGGCCACACTGAAGCTTTCTTT
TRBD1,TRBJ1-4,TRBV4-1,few,CASSQGRTGSGEKLFF,TGCGCCAGCAGCCAGGGAAGGACAGGTTCTGGCGAAAAACTGTTTTTT